The T cell receptor beta chain described here comes from a study of vaccination and CD4 T cells after COVID-19. Background on the study: Control cultures, each given a CEFX pool, an HIV-1 Nef pool, or no peptide, were included.

CD4+ T cells that had been cultured provided DNA sequenced with the Oncomine TCR Beta short-read assay. In TCRdb, the PCR reads were re-called with MiXCR into one record per CDR3 protein. The data contain tens of thousands of distinct CDR3 sequences, roughly 43% of them singletons. Treatment defined: roughly ten-day PBMC culture with coronavirus spike peptide pools or control peptides (ViraFEST assay). Culture of approximately 2.1 million PBMCs per well took place with 10 IU/ml IL-2 and 10 ug/ml peptide pools. About this clonotype: Its antigen is not identified.

The CDR3 spans 15 residues. The V gene end was trimmed by 4 bases and the J gene end by 7 bases; junction bases not matched to a gene: 8. The germline V gene has CDR1 MDHEN and CDR2 SYDVKM. The TCR sequence derives from a human donor who had recovered from COVID-19. The sample in question was CD4+ T cells from blood, cultured in vitro, obtained after SARS-CoV-2 vaccination. The V gene is TRBV28, the J gene TRBJ1-5; 9 bases map to TRBD1. The CDR3 DNA follows: TGTGCCAGCAGTTCCCCCGGGACAGGGAAACAGCCCCAGCATTTT. Its protein product is CASSSPGTGKQPQHF.